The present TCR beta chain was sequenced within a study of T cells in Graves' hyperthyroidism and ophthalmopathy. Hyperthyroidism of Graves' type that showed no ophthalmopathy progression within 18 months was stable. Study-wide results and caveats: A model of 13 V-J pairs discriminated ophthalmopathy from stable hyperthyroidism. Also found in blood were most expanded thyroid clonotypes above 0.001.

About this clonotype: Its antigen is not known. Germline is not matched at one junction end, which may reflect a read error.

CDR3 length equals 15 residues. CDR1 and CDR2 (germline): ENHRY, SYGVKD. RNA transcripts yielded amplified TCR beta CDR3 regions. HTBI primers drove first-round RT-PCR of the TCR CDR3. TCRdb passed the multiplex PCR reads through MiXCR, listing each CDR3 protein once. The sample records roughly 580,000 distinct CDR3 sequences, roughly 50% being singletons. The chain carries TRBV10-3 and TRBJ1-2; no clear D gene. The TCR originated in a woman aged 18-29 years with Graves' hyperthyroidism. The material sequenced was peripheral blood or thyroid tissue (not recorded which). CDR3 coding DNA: TGTGCCATCTGCAGCTGCCGGGGAGGGTGGGATGGCTACGCCTTC. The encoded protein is CAICSCRGGWDGYAF.